Listed here is a single T cell receptor beta chain. Its antigen is as yet unknown. Profiled with immunoSEQ multiplex PCR; TCRdb holds only in-frame clones, not every one. The data contain 13,000 or so clones, about 77% of them seen just once; the ten biggest clones take up about 4.4%. As to time point: neoterminal ileum biopsy at postoperative endoscopy, about 6 months after surgery. The data belong to a study of T cell repertoires in ileal Crohn's disease. The overall study: All patients had surgery for stricturing (about 60%) or penetrating (about 40%) disease. Findings and caveats of the study: Clonal expansions were more frequent in active smokers than non-smokers at surgery. All patients with clonality above 26.8% had endoscopic recurrence. Endoscopy was done a median around 6.4 months after surgery.

The sequence was obtained from an adult with Crohn's disease. Source material: ileal tissue.

CDR3 nucleotides: TGTGCCAGCCAAATCTCAGCGGGAGGGCCGGAGGAGCAGTACTTC. Translating gives CASQISAGGPEEQYF. This sequence joins TRBV6-1 and TRBJ2-7; 10 bases are shared with TRBD2. CDR3 length: 15 amino acids. J gave up 7 bases and V 8 bases, and 14 bases lay outside the gene matches. Germline CDR1 and CDR2: MNHNS and SASEGT.